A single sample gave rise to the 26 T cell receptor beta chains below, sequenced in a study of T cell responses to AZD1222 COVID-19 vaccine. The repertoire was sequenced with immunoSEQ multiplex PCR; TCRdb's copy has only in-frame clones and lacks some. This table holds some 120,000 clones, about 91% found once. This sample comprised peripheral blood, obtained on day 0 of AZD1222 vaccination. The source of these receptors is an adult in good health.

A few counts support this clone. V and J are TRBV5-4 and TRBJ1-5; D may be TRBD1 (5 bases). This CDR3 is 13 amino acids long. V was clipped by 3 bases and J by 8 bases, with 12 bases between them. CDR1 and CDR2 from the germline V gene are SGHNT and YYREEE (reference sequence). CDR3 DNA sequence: TGTGCCAGCAGCTCGTTACCGGGGGAGCCCCAGCATTTT. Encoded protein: CASSSLPGEPQHF.

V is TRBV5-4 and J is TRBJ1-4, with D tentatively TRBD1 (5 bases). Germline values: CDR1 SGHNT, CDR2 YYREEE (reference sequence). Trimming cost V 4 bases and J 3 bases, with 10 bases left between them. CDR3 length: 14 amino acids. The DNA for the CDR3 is TGTGCCAGCAGCGTCAGGGAACCTAATGAAAAACTGTTTTTT. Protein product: CASSVREPNEKLFF.

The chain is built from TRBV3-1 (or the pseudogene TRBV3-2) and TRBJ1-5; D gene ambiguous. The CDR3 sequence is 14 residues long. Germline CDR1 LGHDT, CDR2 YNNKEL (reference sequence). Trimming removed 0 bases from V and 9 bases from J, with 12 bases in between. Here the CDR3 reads CASSQDRATGPQHF. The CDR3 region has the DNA TGTGCCAGCAGCCAAGATAGGGCGACGGGGCCCCAGCATTTT.

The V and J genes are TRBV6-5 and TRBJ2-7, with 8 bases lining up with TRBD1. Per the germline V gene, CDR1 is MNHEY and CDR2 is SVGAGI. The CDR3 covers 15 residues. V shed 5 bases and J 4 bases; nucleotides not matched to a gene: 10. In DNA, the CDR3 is TGTGCCAGCAGTCCTCAGGGGGCCATTGGTTACGAGCAGTACTTC. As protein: CASSPQGAIGYEQYF.

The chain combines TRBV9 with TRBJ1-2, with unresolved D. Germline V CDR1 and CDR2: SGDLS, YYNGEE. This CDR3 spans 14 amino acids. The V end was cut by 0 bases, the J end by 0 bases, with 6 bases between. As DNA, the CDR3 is TGTGCCAGCAGCGTAGCGACTCCTAACTATGGCTACACCTTC. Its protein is CASSVATPNYGYTF.

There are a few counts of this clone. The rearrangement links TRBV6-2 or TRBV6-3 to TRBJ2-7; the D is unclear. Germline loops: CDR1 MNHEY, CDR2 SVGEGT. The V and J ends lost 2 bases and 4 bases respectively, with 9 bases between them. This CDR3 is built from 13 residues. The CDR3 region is CASSYTISYEQYF. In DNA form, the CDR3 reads TGTGCCAGCAGTTACACGATTTCATACGAGCAGTACTTC.

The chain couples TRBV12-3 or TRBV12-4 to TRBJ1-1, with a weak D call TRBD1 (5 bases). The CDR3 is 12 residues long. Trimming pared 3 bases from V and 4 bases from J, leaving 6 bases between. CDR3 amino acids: CASSFGGTEAFF. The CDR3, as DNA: TGTGCCAGCAGTTTTGGGGGCACTGAAGCTTTCTTT.

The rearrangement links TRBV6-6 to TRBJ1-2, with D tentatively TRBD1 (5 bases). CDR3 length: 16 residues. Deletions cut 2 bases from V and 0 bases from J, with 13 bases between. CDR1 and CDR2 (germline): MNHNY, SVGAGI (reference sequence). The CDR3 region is CASSYPRKGPNYGYTF. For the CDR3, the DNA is TGTGCCAGCAGTTACCCCCGCAAGGGACCTAACTATGGCTACACCTTC.

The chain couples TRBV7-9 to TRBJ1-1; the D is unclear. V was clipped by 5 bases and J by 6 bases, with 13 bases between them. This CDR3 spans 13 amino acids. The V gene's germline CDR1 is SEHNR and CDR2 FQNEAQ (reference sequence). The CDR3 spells CASSPHGSPEAFF. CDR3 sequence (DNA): TGTGCCAGCAGCCCCCATGGGAGTCCTGAAGCTTTCTTT. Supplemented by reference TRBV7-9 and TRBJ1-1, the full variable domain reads DTGVSQNPRHKITKRGQNVTFRCDPISEHNRLYWYRQTLGQGPEFLTYFQNEAQLEKSRLLSDRFSAERPKGSFSTLEIQRTEQGDSAMYLCASSPHGSPEAFFGQGTRLTVV.

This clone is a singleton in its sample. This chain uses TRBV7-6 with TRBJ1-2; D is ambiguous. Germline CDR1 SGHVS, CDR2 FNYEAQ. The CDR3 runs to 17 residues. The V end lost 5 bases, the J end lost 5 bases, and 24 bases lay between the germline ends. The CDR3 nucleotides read TGTGCCAGCAGCGAATTCCCGGCGCAGCCCAGTTCTTATGGCTACACCTTC. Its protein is CASSEFPAQPSSYGYTF.

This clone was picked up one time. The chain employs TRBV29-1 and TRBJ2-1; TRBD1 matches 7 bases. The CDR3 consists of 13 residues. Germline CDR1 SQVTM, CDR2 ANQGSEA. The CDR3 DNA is TGCTTCCGGGACAGCTTTTTGAACAATGAGCAGTTCTTC. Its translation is CFRDSFLNNEQFF.

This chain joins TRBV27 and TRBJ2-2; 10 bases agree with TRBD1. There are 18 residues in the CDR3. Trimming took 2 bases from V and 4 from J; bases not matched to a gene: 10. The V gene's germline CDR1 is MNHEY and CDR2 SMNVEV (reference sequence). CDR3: CASSLRGDRGVRTGELFF. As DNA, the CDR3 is TGTGCCAGCAGTTTACGGGGGGACAGGGGAGTCCGCACCGGGGAGCTGTTTTTT.

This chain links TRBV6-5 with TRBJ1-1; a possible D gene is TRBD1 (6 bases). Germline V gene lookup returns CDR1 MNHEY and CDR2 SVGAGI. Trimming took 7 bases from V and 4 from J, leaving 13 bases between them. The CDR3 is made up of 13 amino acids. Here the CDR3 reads CASTTTGFTEAFF. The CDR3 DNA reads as TGTGCCAGCACCACTACAGGGTTCACTGAAGCTTTCTTT.

The CDR3 spells CASSQDPEGGWDEKLFF. The CDR3 DNA reads TGTGCCAGCAGCCAAGATCCCGAGGGGGGATGGGATGAAAAACTGTTTTTT. This chain links TRBV14 with TRBJ1-4; the D gene is possibly TRBD1 (6 bases). The CDR3 contains 17 residues. Trimming took off 0 bases at V and 6 bases at J, with 17 bases between the two ends. Germline V lookup: CDR1 SGHDN, CDR2 FVKESK.

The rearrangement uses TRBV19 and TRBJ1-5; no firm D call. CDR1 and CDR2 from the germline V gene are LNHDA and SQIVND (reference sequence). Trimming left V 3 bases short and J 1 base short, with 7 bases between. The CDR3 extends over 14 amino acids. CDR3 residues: CASSISLSNQPQHF. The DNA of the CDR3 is TGTGCCAGTAGTATCAGTCTCAGCAATCAGCCCCAGCATTTT.

The CDR3 protein is CASSTTGGDGYTF. DNA for the CDR3: TGTGCCAGTAGTACTACAGGGGGCGATGGCTACACCTTC. This chain uses TRBV19 with TRBJ1-2; 9 bases match TRBD1. This CDR3 has 13 residues. V dropped 4 bases and J dropped 6; count of bases not matched to a gene: 3. The germline V gene encodes CDR1 LNHDA and CDR2 SQIVND (reference sequence).

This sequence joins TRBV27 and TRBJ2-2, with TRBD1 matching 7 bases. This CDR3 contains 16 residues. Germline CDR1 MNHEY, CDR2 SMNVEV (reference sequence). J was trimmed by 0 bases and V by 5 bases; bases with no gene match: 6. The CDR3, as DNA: TGTGCCAGCAGTCTTACAGGGGTCCCGAACACCGGGGAGCTGTTTTTT. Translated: CASSLTGVPNTGELFF.

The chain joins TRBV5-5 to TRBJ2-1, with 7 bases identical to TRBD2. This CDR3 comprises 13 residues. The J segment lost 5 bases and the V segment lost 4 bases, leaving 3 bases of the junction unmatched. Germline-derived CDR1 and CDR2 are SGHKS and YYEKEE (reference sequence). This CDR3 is CASSGGLNNEQFF. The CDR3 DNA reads TGTGCCAGCAGCGGGGGACTAAACAATGAGCAGTTCTTC.

CDR3 in amino acids: CASSLAAEPYNEQFF. CDR3 DNA sequence: TGTGCCAGCAGCTTAGCGGCGGAGCCCTACAATGAGCAGTTCTTC. The chain employs TRBV7-9 and TRBJ2-1; no firm D call. V was trimmed by 0 bases and J by 2 bases, leaving 8 bases between them. The CDR3 extends over 15 amino acids. Germline loops: CDR1 SEHNR, CDR2 FQNEAQ (reference sequence).

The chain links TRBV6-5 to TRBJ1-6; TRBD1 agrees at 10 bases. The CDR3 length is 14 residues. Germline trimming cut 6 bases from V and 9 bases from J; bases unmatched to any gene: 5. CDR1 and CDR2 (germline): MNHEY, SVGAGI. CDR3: CASRTGTGVSPLHF. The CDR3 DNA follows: TGTGCCAGCAGGACCGGGACAGGGGTTTCACCCCTCCACTTT.

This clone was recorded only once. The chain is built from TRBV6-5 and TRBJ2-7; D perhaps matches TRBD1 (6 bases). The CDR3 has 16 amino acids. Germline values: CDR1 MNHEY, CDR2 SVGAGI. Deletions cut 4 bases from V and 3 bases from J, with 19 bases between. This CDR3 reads CASSSFDSGGGYEQYF. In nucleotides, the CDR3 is TGTGCCAGCAGTTCCTTTGACTCTGGGGGCGGCTACGAGCAGTACTTC.

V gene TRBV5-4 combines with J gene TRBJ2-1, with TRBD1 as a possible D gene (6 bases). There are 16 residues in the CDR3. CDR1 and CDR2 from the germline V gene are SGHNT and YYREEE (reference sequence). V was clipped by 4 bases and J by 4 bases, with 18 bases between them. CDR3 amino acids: CASSGPQGMVYNEQFF. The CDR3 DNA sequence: TGTGCCAGCAGCGGCCCGCAGGGGATGGTATACAATGAGCAGTTCTTC.

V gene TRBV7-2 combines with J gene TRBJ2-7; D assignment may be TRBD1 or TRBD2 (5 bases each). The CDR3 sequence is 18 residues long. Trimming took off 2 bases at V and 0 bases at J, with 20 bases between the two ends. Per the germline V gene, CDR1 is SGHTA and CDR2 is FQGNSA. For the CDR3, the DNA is TGTGCCAGCAGCTTATTACGAGCCGGGACCCCCGGCTCCTACGAGCAGTACTTC. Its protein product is CASSLLRAGTPGSYEQYF.

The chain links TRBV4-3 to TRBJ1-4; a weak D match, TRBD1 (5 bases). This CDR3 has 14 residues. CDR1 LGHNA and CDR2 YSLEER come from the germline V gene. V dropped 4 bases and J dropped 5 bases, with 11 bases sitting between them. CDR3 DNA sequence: TGCGCCAGCAGCCCAGGGCCTGGGAATGAAAAACTGTTTTTT. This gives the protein CASSPGPGNEKLFF.

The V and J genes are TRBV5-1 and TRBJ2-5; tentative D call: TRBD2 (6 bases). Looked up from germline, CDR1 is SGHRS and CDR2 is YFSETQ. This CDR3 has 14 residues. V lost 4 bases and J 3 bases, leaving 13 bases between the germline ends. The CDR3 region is CASSPGSGEETQYF. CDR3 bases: TGCGCCAGCAGCCCCGGGTCGGGAGAAGAGACCCAGTACTTC. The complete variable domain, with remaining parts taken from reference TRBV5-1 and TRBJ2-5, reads KAGVTQTPRYLIKTRGQQVTLSCSPISGHRSVSWYQQTPGQGLQFLFEYFSETQRNKGNFPGRFSGRQFSNSRSEMNVSTLELGDSALYLCASSPGSGEETQYFGPGTRLLVL.

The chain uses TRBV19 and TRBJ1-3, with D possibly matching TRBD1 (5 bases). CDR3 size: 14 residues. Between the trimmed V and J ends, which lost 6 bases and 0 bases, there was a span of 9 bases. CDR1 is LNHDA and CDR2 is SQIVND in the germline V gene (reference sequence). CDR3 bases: TGTGCCAGTAGGGGACGGACCTCTGGAAACACCATATATTTT. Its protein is CASRGRTSGNTIYF. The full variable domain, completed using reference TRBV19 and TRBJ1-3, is DGGITQSPKYLFRKEGQNVTLSCEQNLNHDAMYWYRQDPGQGLRLIYYSQIVNDFQKGDIAEGYSVSREKKESFPLTVTSAQKNPTAFYLCASRGRTSGNTIYFGEGSWLTVV.